This T cell receptor beta chain emerged from a study of cytomegalovirus exposure and HLA in healthy donors. This table comes from immunoSEQ multiplex PCR, and its TCRdb copy is limited to in-frame clones, with some not included. The data contain about 360,000 clones, roughly 88% of them singletons. Study-wide results and caveats: Within the approximately 110 validation repertoires, first-cohort TCR clusters tended to co-occur, according to a later analysis. The classifier reportedly diagnosed cytomegalovirus status with high sensitivity and specificity. The study labeled more than 150 TCR beta chains cytomegalovirus-associated. The CMV antigen specificity of three CMV-associated chains was confirmed through in vitro analysis.

V lost 5 bases to trimming and J lost 7 bases, with 12 bases between them. Per germline, CDR1 KGHSH and CDR2 LQKENI. The CDR3 has 14 amino acids. Comments on this clone: As yet, its antigen is unknown.

The origin of this receptor is a woman between 18 and 29 years old in good health and CMV-seronegative. The specimen sequenced was PBMCs. The J gene is TRBJ1-6, the V gene TRBV18; possibly TRBD1 for D (6 bases). CDR3: CASSAGTPNSPLHF. The CDR3 bases are TGTGCCAGCTCAGCTGGGACACCGAATTCACCCCTCCACTTT.